These 21 T cell receptor beta chains came from one sample sequenced in a study of T cell responses to AZD1222 COVID-19 vaccine. Libraries were prepared by immunoSEQ multiplex PCR; TCRdb keeps only in-frame clonotypes and omits some of them. This table holds 98,000 or so clones, approximately 93% found once. Sequencing used peripheral blood, obtained on day 0 of AZD1222 vaccination. Receptors were obtained from an adult in good health.

The J gene is TRBJ1-2, the V gene TRBV9; D may be TRBD1 (5 bases). Germline assignment: CDR1 SGDLS and CDR2 YYNGEE. Between the trimmed V and J ends, which lost 4 bases and 10 bases, there was a span of 20 bases. This CDR3 comprises 14 residues. The CDR3 DNA follows: TGTGCCAGCAGCTCCTGGGAGGGGTCGTTCGACTACACCTTC. This gives the protein CASSSWEGSFDYTF.

The gene calls are TRBV2 and TRBJ2-5; D ambiguous. V dropped 4 bases and J dropped 1 base, with 7 bases sitting between them. The CDR3 totals 13 residues. Germline-derived CDR1 and CDR2 are SNHLY and FYNNEI. The CDR3 DNA is TGTGCCAGCAGTGTTCTTGGCCAAGAGACCCAGTACTTC. Encoded protein: CASSVLGQETQYF.

The CDR3 loop is CASNLGRLGDTEAFF. The CDR3 DNA reads TGTGCCAGCAACCTGGGACGACTGGGGGACACTGAAGCTTTCTTT. This chain links TRBV5-4 with TRBJ1-1; a weak D match, TRBD1 (5 bases). The germline CDR1 and CDR2 sequences are SGHNT and YYREEE (reference sequence). V was shortened by 6 bases and J by 3 bases, with 18 bases between the two germline ends. The CDR3 is 15 amino acids.

The rearrangement uses TRBV6-2 or TRBV6-3 and TRBJ2-7; 8 bases fit TRBD1. Germline assignment: CDR1 MNHEY and CDR2 SVGEGT. The CDR3 has 15 residues. The ends lost 6 bases at V and 0 bases at J; junction bases unmatched: 7. For the CDR3, the DNA is TGTGCCAGCAGCTGGGGACAGGAGACCTCCTACGAGCAGTACTTC. Encoded protein: CASSWGQETSYEQYF.

The chain links TRBV3-1 (or the pseudogene TRBV3-2) to TRBJ1-1; TRBD1 might be the D (5 bases). The CDR3 extends over 12 amino acids. V was shortened by 3 bases and J by 4 bases, with 6 bases between the two germline ends. Germline-derived CDR1 and CDR2 are LGHDT and YNNKEL (reference sequence). This chain's CDR3 is CASSQGPTEAFF. Here the CDR3 DNA reads TGTGCCAGCAGCCAGGGGCCCACTGAAGCTTTCTTT.

The chain uses TRBV29-1 and TRBJ2-7, with 9 nucleotides matching TRBD2. This CDR3 spans 12 amino acids. Germline CDR1 SQVTM, CDR2 ANQGSEA. The V gene end was trimmed by 4 bases and the J gene end by 3 bases; junction bases not matched to a gene: 1. CDR3 DNA sequence: TGCAGCGTTGCGACTAGCGGCTACGAGCAGTACTTC. This encodes CSVATSGYEQYF.

V gene TRBV4-2 combines with J gene TRBJ2-1; 7 positions agree with TRBD2. Germline CDR1 is LGHNA and CDR2 is YNFKEQ. V was pared by 0 bases and J by 9 bases, with 11 bases of the junction left unmatched. The length of the CDR3 is 16 residues. CDR3 loop: CASSQEAGVSAGEQFF. The CDR3 DNA is TGTGCCAGCAGCCAAGAGGCGGGAGTCTCGGCAGGTGAGCAGTTCTTC.

This chain connects TRBV7-8 to TRBJ2-1; 9 positions match TRBD2. Germline V lookup: CDR1 SGHVS, CDR2 FQNEAQ. V shed 3 bases and J 5 bases; nucleotides not matched to a gene: 5. The CDR3 is made up of 15 amino acids. The CDR3 DNA follows: TGTGCCAGCAGCTTTTATAGCGGGAGCAACAATGAGCAGTTCTTC. It translates to CASSFYSGSNNEQFF. The variable domain in full, with the rest retrieved from reference TRBV7-8 and TRBJ2-1, is GAGVSQSPRYKVAKRGQDVALRCDPISGHVSLFWYQQALGQGPEFLTYFQNEAQLDKSGLPSDRFFAERPEGSVSTLKIQRTQQEDSAVYLCASSFYSGSNNEQFFGPGTRLTVL.

The chain employs TRBV29-1 and TRBJ2-7, with D tentatively TRBD2 (6 bases). V was cut by 6 bases and J by 6 bases, with 24 bases left in between. This CDR3 spans 15 amino acids. Germline CDR1 and CDR2: SQVTM and ANQGSEA. The CDR3 nucleotides are TGCAGCGTGCTCAGGAGGGAGAGGGGTACCCGCGAGCAGTACTTC. Its translation is CSVLRRERGTREQYF.

The chain employs TRBV9 and TRBJ2-1, with TRBD2 matching over 8 bases. This CDR3 region has 17 residues. CDR1 is SGDLS, CDR2 YYNGEE, per germline. Trimming removed 3 bases from V and 0 bases from J; junction bases left unmatched: 8. CDR3: CASSGSLAGRSYNEQFF. The DNA of the CDR3 is TGTGCCAGCAGCGGCTCCCTAGCGGGCCGCTCCTACAATGAGCAGTTCTTC.

The chain links TRBV9 to TRBJ2-1; TRBD2 matches at 11 bases. V trimming: 4 bases; J trimming: 5 bases; junction bases outside the gene matches: 14. Germline lookup yields CDR1 SGDLS and CDR2 YYNGEE. The CDR3 spans 18 residues. The CDR3 DNA is TGTGCCAGCAGCCCCCCCCTAGCGGGAGGAGTGGGCAACAATGAGCAGTTCTTC. Amino acids: CASSPPLAGGVGNNEQFF. Looking up the rest from reference TRBV9 and TRBJ2-1 gives the full variable domain: DSGVTQTPKHLITATGQRVTLRCSPRSGDLSVYWYQQSLDQGLQFLIQYYNGEERAKGNILERFSAQQFPDLHSELNLSSLELGDSALYFCASSPPLAGGVGNNEQFFGPGTRLTVL.

The rearrangement uses TRBV19 and TRBJ2-2; a possible D gene is TRBD2 (6 bases). V lost 0 bases and J 4 bases, leaving 18 bases between the germline ends. CDR3 length: 18 amino acids. Per the germline V gene, CDR1 is LNHDA and CDR2 is SQIVND (reference sequence). In DNA, the CDR3 is TGTGCCAGTAGTATAGATACCGTGGGGGGAAGGAGCACCGGGGAGCTGTTTTTT. Translation gives CASSIDTVGGRSTGELFF.

V and J are TRBV7-9 and TRBJ1-1, with D perhaps TRBD1 (6 bases). Trimming removed 5 bases from V and 6 bases from J, with 19 bases in between. CDR3 length: 15 amino acids. Germline V gives CDR1 SEHNR, CDR2 FQNEAQ (reference sequence). The CDR3: CASSVRGAGSSEAFF. In DNA, the CDR3 is TGTGCCAGCAGCGTCCGGGGGGCAGGCTCATCTGAAGCTTTCTTT.

This clone was found once. This chain joins TRBV27 and TRBJ2-1; 12 bases map to TRBD2. Germline loops: CDR1 MNHEY, CDR2 SMNVEV (reference sequence). V was pared by 4 bases and J by 3 bases, with 4 bases of the junction left unmatched. This CDR3 is built from 16 residues. The CDR3 is CASSSSTSGSYNEQFF. The DNA for the CDR3 is TGTGCCAGCAGTTCCTCGACTAGCGGGAGCTACAATGAGCAGTTCTTC.

This sequence joins TRBV29-1 and TRBJ2-2; 7 bases are a match to TRBD1. The germline gives CDR1 SQVTM, CDR2 ANQGSEA. The CDR3 is 15 residues long. V was pared by 0 bases and J by 6 bases, with 7 bases of the junction left unmatched. The CDR3 loop reads CSVEDWAQGSGELFF. The CDR3 bases are TGCAGCGTTGAAGATTGGGCACAGGGGTCCGGGGAGCTGTTTTTT.

This chain joins TRBV19 and TRBJ2-2; 9 bases are shared with TRBD1. The germline V gene has CDR1 LNHDA and CDR2 SQIVND (reference sequence). CDR3 length: 16 amino acids. After removal of 3 bases from V and 7 bases from J, the junction contained 9 bases not matched to a gene. Here the CDR3 reads CASSMNRGLSGGELFF. Written as DNA, the CDR3 is TGTGCCAGTAGTATGAACAGGGGGCTTTCGGGCGGGGAGCTGTTTTTT.

This chain links TRBV20-1 with TRBJ1-1, with D uncertain. This CDR3 is built from 10 residues. V was shortened by 0 bases and J by 7 bases, with 3 bases between the two germline ends. CDR1 is DFQATT, CDR2 SNEGSKA, per germline (reference sequence). This CDR3 reads CSARDGEAFF. CDR3 in DNA: TGCAGTGCTAGAGATGGTGAAGCTTTCTTT.

The V gene is TRBV10-2, the J gene TRBJ2-7; D uncertain. The CDR3 contains 14 residues. Trimming removed 5 bases at V and 3 bases at J, with 14 bases between. CDR1 WSHSY and CDR2 SAAADI come from the germline V gene. This CDR3 reads CASSHGHVNYEQYF. Written as DNA, the CDR3 is TGCGCCAGCAGTCATGGTCACGTTAACTACGAGCAGTACTTC.

V is TRBV3-1 (or the pseudogene TRBV3-2) and J is TRBJ2-7; D is tentatively TRBD1 or TRBD2 (5 bases each). The V end was cut by 3 bases, the J end by 5 bases, with 17 bases between. The CDR3 is 15 residues long. Germline V gives CDR1 LGHDT, CDR2 YNNKEL (reference sequence). The CDR3 sequence is CASSHLGDRANEQYF. CDR3 nucleotide sequence: TGTGCCAGCAGCCACCTCGGGGACCGCGCCAACGAGCAGTACTTC.

This rearrangement joins TRBV3-1 (or the pseudogene TRBV3-2) to TRBJ2-5, with D possibly called TRBD1 or TRBD2 (5 bases each). With 5 bases removed from V and 2 bases from J, the gap between germline ends came to 15 bases. Germline CDR1 and CDR2: LGHDT and YNNKEL (reference sequence). The CDR3 is 15 residues long. CDR3 coding DNA: TGTGCCAGCAGCGCCGGGACCGGGGTGCAAGAGACCCAGTACTTC. This sequence encodes CASSAGTGVQETQYF.

This chain connects TRBV19 to TRBJ1-1; a possible D gene is TRBD1 (6 bases). CDR1 is LNHDA, CDR2 SQIVND, per germline (reference sequence). The CDR3 sequence is 13 residues long. Trimming cost V 6 bases and J 7 bases, with 15 bases left between them. The CDR3 loop is CASRNREGLEAFF. The CDR3 DNA follows: TGTGCCAGTAGAAACAGGGAAGGTCTTGAAGCTTTCTTT.